Below, 14 T cell receptor beta chains from the same sample are listed, as sequenced in a study of T cells after yellow fever vaccination. Each CDR3 protein is one row after TCRdb ran MiXCR on the 5' RACE reads. The sample holds roughly 250,000 distinct CDR3 sequences, under 15% seen once. The sample consisted of CD4+ T cells sorted from PBMCs, taken 45 days after the yellow fever booster vaccination. The source is a man aged 25-40 years who received the YFV17D yellow fever vaccine.

The chain employs TRBV28 and TRBJ2-7; D gene unclear. Per the germline V gene, CDR1 is MDHEN and CDR2 is SYDVKM. The V and J ends lost 5 bases and 4 bases respectively, with 21 bases between them. This CDR3 spans 16 amino acids. The CDR3 spells CASSLLTIGPPYEQYF. For the CDR3, the DNA is TGTGCCAGCAGTCTCCTTACTATAGGCCCCCCTTACGAGCAGTACTTC.

The V gene is TRBV30, the J gene TRBJ1-5; D may be TRBD1 (5 bases). The germline CDR1 and CDR2 sequences are GTSNPN and SVGIG (reference sequence). With 0 bases removed from V and 2 bases from J, the gap between germline ends came to 14 bases. This CDR3 comprises 16 residues. This chain's CDR3 is CAWSVLGRARNQPQHF. The CDR3 bases are TGTGCCTGGAGTGTACTTGGCAGGGCGCGCAATCAGCCCCAGCATTTT. Full variable domain (missing parts from reference TRBV30 and TRBJ1-5): SQTIHQWPATLVQPVGSPLSLECTVEGTSNPNLYWYRQAAGRGLQLLFYSVGIGQISSEVPQNLSASRPQDRQFILSSKKLLLSDSGFYLCAWSVLGRARNQPQHFGDGTRLSIL.

This clonotype was counted only a few times. The chain is built from TRBV20-1 and TRBJ2-7, with TRBD1 matching over 10 bases. Losses at the gene ends were 5 bases for V and 1 base for J; bases not matched to a gene: 8. The germline CDR1 and CDR2 sequences are DFQATT and SNEGSKA (reference sequence). This CDR3 comprises 15 residues. The CDR3 coding sequence is TGCAGTGCTGGATTGGTGGGACAGGGGTCCTACGAGCAGTACTTC. This translates into CSAGLVGQGSYEQYF.

This clonotype was counted a few times. This chain connects TRBV7-8 to TRBJ1-5; D call uncertain. The CDR3 extends over 13 amino acids. Trimming cost V 3 bases and J 6 bases, with 9 bases left between them. Germline CDR1 and CDR2: SGHVS and FQNEAQ. The DNA for the CDR3 is TGTGCCAGCAGCTTGAGAGGGTTTCAGCCCCAGCATTTT. Translating it yields CASSLRGFQPQHF.

The V gene is TRBV3-1, the J gene TRBJ2-5; no reliable D call. CDR1 is LGHDT, CDR2 YNNKEL, per germline (reference sequence). Trimming removed 2 bases at V and 3 bases at J, with 7 bases between. The CDR3 runs 13 residues. CDR3 amino acids: CASSQSPKETQYF. In DNA form, the CDR3 reads TGTGCCAGCAGCCAAAGCCCCAAAGAGACCCAGTACTTC.

The chain couples TRBV12-3 or TRBV12-4 to TRBJ2-6, with D perhaps matching TRBD1 or TRBD2 (5 bases each). The CDR3 consists of 14 residues. V dropped 6 bases and J dropped 4 bases, with 10 bases sitting between them. This CDR3 is CASRLGTGANVLTF. CDR3 DNA sequence: TGTGCCAGCAGGCTCGGGACCGGGGCCAACGTCCTGACTTTC.

The chain employs TRBV5-1 and TRBJ2-5; the D call may be TRBD1 or TRBD2 (5 bases each). Trimming shortened V by 1 base and J by 2 bases, and 12 bases separated the two germline ends. Germline V gene sequence: CDR1 SGHRS, CDR2 YFSETQ. The CDR3 has 15 residues. The CDR3 region is CASSLMGDRQETQYF. As DNA, the CDR3 is TGCGCCAGCAGCTTGATGGGGGACCGACAAGAGACCCAGTACTTC.

This clonotype occurred a few times. The J gene is TRBJ2-3, the V gene TRBV5-1; 11 nucleotides match TRBD2. Germline-derived CDR1 and CDR2 are SGHRS and YFSETQ. This CDR3 spans 16 amino acids. V shed 0 bases, J shed 6 bases, and the junction held 6 bases outside the gene matches. The CDR3 DNA reads TGCGCCAGCAGCTTGGCCCCACTAGCGGGAGCCGATACGCAGTATTTT. It is translated as CASSLAPLAGADTQYF.

This clonotype was counted a few times. The rearrangement links TRBV7-2 to TRBJ2-1, with 9 nucleotides matching TRBD2. Germline V gene data show CDR1 as SGHTA and CDR2 as FQGNSA. Unmatched junction bases numbered 5, after V lost 5 bases and J lost 3 bases. The CDR3 is 15 amino acids. The CDR3 bases are TGTGCCAGCAGCCCTCGGACTAGCGACTACAATGAGCAGTTCTTC. This translates into CASSPRTSDYNEQFF.

This clonotype was detected a few times. The chain employs TRBV9 and TRBJ2-3; D perhaps matches TRBD1 (6 bases). The CDR3 runs to 18 residues. CDR1 is SGDLS and CDR2 is YYNGEE in the germline V gene. The ends were cut back, 4 bases at V and 4 bases at J, with 25 bases in the middle. CDR3 DNA: TGTGCCAGCAGCCCAAAAATGACAGGTCAATCTCGGGCAGATACGCAGTATTTT. Translated: CASSPKMTGQSRADTQYF.

This clonotype showed up just a few times. The chain employs TRBV5-1 and TRBJ2-3, with a possible D match to TRBD2 (6 bases). Germline CDR1 and CDR2: SGHRS and YFSETQ. Trimming cost V 3 bases and J 0 bases, with 17 bases left between them. This CDR3 has 17 residues. The CDR3 loop reads CASSSPDVGGSTDTQYF. Written as DNA, the CDR3 is TGCGCCAGCAGCTCGCCGGACGTGGGGGGAAGCACAGATACGCAGTATTTT.

The rearrangement links TRBV7-6 to TRBJ2-5, with TRBD1 as a possible D gene (5 bases). V lost 1 base and J lost 7, with 10 bases in between. Germline V gives CDR1 SGHVS, CDR2 FNYEAQ. The CDR3 consists of 13 residues. The CDR3 sequence is CASSLGRDVTQYF. The CDR3 nucleotides are TGTGCCAGCAGCTTAGGCAGGGATGTGACCCAGTACTTC. Complete variable domain (other parts from reference TRBV7-6 and TRBJ2-5): GAGVSQSPRYKVTKRGQDVALRCDPISGHVSLYWYRQALGQGPEFLTYFNYEAQQDKSGLPNDRFSAERPEGSISTLTIQRTEQRDSAMYRCASSLGRDVTQYFGPGTRLLVL.

This clonotype has just a few counts. The V gene is TRBV7-2, the J gene TRBJ1-5, with a tentative D call TRBD1 (6 bases). The CDR3 totals 16 residues. Trimming left V 0 bases short and J 3 bases short, with 12 bases between. Germline CDR1 reads SGHTA; CDR2 reads FQGNSA. CDR3: CASSLADGGVNQPQHF. The CDR3 bases are TGTGCCAGCAGCTTAGCTGACGGGGGCGTCAATCAGCCCCAGCATTTT.

This clonotype was recorded many times. The chain employs TRBV27 and TRBJ2-5, with 9 bases identical to TRBD1. The CDR3 is 17 amino acids. Per the germline V gene, CDR1 is MNHEY and CDR2 is SMNVEV (reference sequence). Germline trimming cut 5 bases from V and 5 bases from J; bases unmatched to any gene: 15. CDR3 in DNA: TGTGCCAGCAGTGTACAGGGGGCGCGTATTAAAACGGAGACCCAGTACTTC. Amino acids: CASSVQGARIKTETQYF.